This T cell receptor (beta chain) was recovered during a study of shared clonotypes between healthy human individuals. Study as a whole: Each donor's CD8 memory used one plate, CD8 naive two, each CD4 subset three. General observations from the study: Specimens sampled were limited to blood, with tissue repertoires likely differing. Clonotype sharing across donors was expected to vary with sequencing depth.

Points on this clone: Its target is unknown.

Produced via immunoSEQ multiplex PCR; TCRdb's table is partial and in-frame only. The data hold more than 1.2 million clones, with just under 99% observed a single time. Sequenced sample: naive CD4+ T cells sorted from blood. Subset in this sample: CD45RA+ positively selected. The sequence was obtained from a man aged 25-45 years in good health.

CDR3 in amino acids: CASSFLAGSKRYEQYF. CDR3 nucleotides: TGTGCCAGCAGCTTTTTAGCGGGTTCTAAGAGGTACGAGCAGTACTTC. The chain recombines TRBV7-2 with TRBJ2-7; 7 bases match TRBD2. V shed 3 bases and J 4 bases; nucleotides not matched to a gene: 12. Per germline, CDR1 SGHTA and CDR2 FQGNSA. The CDR3 has 16 residues.